This TCR beta chain was sequenced in a study of blood T cell repertoires in COVID-19. Overall study context: PBMCs, B-cell-depleted T cells, or T cells provided the cDNA or gDNA that made up the material.

V was pared by 5 bases and J by 6 bases, with 8 bases of the junction left unmatched. The CDR3 is made up of 15 amino acids. Germline loops: CDR1 SGHTA, CDR2 FQGTGA. Sequenced by immunoSEQ multiplex PCR; TCRdb stores in-frame clones only, minus some. The table lists 110,000 or so clones, approximately 80% of them singletons. The sequenced sample was peripheral blood. The origin of this receptor is a woman in her seventies with acute or convalescent COVID-19. This sequence joins TRBV7-3 and TRBJ2-3; TRBD2 aligns across 10 bases. CDR3 coding DNA: TGTGCCAGCAGCGAGAGCGGGAGGGCCTTGGATACGCAGTATTTT. This codes for CASSESGRALDTQYF.